This is a list of T cell receptor beta chains from one sample in a study of human T cells and chemical hapten exposure. TCRdb re-called the RACE reads with MiXCR, one entry per CDR3 protein. The data contain some 90,000 distinct CDR3 sequences, about a tenth of them singletons. The source material was whole blood, sampled in connection with sensitization to the hapten diphenylcyclopropenone (DPC). The receptors derive from a woman aged 30 to 39 with alopecia areata. Some clones in this sample may be carry-over from other donors' samples. Both conserved end residues are trimmed from each CDR3.

j_call | v_call | cdr3_aa
TRBJ2-5 | TRBV4-1 | ASSLGLATFRETQY
TRBJ2-3 | TRBV5-6 | ASSSGPNTDTQY
TRBJ1-3 | TRBV5-6 | ASRGAPGNTIY
TRBJ1-1 | TRBV5-1 | ASSLTDSNTEAF
TRBJ2-3 | TRBV5-1 | ASSVRDRAPDTQY
TRBJ1-5 | TRBV6-6 | ASRLGRDSHNQPQH
TRBJ1-2 | TRBV2 | ASSESTAYGYT
TRBJ2-2 | TRBV18 | ASSWQNTGELF
TRBJ2-5 | TRBV11-1 | ASSLGFGQTQY
TRBJ2-2 | TRBV7-6 | ASSLLPEGGELF
TRBJ2-1 | TRBV29-1 | SVRLAYTDNEQF
TRBJ2-3 | TRBV28 | ASSLSSGRMEDTQY
TRBJ1-5 | TRBV3-1 | ASSQDLQGNQPQH
TRBJ1-5 | TRBV12-3/TRBV12-4 | ASSAQVLSNQPQH
TRBJ1-1 | TRBV4-2 | ASSQDPGGGTEAF
TRBJ1-5 | TRBV6-5 | ASRGSGDNQPQH